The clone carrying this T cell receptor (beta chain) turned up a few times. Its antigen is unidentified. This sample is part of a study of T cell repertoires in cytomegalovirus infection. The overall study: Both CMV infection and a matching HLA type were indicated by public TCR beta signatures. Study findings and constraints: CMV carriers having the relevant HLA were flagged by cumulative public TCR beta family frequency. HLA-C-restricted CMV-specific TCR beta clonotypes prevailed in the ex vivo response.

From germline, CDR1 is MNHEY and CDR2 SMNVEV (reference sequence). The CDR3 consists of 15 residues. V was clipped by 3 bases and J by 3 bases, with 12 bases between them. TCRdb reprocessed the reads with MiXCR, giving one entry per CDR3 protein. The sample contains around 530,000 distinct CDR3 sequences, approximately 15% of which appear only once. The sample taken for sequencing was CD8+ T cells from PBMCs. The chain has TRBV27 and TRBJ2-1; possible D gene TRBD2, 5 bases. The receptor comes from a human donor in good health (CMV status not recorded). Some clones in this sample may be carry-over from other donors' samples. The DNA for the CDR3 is TGTGCCAGCAGTTTGGACTCTACCAACTACAATGAGCAGTTCTTC. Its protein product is CASSLDSTNYNEQFF.